This T cell receptor (beta chain) originates from a study of CD8 T cells in Susac syndrome. An input of about 0.5 to 1 ug of RNA was subjected to reverse transcription using random hexamers. TCRdb called the immunoSEQ multiplex PCR reads again in MiXCR, with one record for every CDR3 protein. The table records fewer than 90,000 distinct CDR3 sequences, 80% to 95% of them present only once. Patients having Susac syndrome satisfied recently defined diagnostic criteria for definite or probable disease. Sequenced material: CD8+ T cells from PBMCs. The sequence was obtained from a human donor with Susac syndrome.

Here the CDR3 reads CASSQEALNEQFF. In DNA, the CDR3 is TGCGCCAGCAGCCAAGAGGCGCTGAATGAGCAGTTCTTC. This chain connects TRBV4-1 to TRBJ2-1; the D is unclear. There are 13 residues in the CDR3. The germline V and J ends were trimmed by 0 bases and 7 bases, with 7 bases remaining between them. Germline CDR1 reads MGHRA; CDR2 reads YSYEKL.